This TCR beta chain was recorded in a study of cytomegalovirus exposure and HLA in healthy donors. This CDR3 has 15 amino acids. V gave up 10 bases and J gave up 0 bases; unmatched junction bases: 9. The germline CDR1 and CDR2 sequences are MDHEN and SYDVKM. The PCR made use of 60 Vbeta and 13 Jbeta primers. Sequencing used immunoSEQ multiplex PCR; TCRdb keeps in-frame clones, though not all of them. Of roughly 180,000 clones listed, around 80% are singletons. The V and J genes are TRBV28 and TRBJ2-4; 7 bases map to TRBD2. Sequences were obtained from PBMCs. The receptor was isolated from a girl under 18 in good health and CMV-seropositive. DNA for the CDR3: TGTGCCACCCTAACCGGGAGGCTAGCCAAAAACATTCAGTACTTC. It translates to CATLTGRLAKNIQYF. The variable domain in full, completed from reference TRBV28 and TRBJ2-4, reads DVKVTQSSRYLVKRTGEKVFLECVQDMDHENMFWYRQDPGLGLRLIYFSYDVKMKEKGDIPEGYSVSREKKERFSLILESASTNQTSMYLCATLTGRLAKNIQYFGAGTRLSVL.